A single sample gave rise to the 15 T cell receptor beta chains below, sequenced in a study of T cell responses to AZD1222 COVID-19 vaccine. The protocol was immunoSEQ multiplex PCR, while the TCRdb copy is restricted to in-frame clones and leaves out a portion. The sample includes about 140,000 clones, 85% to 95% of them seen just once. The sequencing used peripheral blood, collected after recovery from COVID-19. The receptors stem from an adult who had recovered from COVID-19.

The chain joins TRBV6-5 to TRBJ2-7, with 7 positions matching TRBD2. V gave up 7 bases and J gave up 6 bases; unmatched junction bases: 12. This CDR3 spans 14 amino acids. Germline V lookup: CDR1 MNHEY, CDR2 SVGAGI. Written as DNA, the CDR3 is TGTGCCAGCAAACCGTGGGGGGGGAGGGCCGAGCAGTACTTC. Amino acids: CASKPWGGRAEQYF.

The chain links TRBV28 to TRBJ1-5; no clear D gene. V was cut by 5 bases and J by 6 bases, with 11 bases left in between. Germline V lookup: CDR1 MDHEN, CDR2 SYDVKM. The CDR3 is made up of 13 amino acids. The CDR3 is CASSTQAPQPQHF. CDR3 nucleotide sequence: TGTGCCAGCAGTACCCAGGCCCCTCAGCCCCAGCATTTT.

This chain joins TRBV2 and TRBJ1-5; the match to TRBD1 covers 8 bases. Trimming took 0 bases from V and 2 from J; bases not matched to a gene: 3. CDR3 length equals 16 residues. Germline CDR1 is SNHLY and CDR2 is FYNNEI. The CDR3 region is CASSEAVQGGNQPQHF. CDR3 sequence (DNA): TGTGCCAGCAGTGAAGCTGTACAGGGGGGCAATCAGCCCCAGCATTTT.

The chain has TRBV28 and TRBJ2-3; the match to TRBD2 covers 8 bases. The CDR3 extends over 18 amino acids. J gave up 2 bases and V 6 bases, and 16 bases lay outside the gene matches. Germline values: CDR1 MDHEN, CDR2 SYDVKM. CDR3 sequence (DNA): TGTGCCAGCAGCCCAGCCTCACTAGCGGAGGTTTACACAGATACGCAGTATTTT. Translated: CASSPASLAEVYTDTQYF.

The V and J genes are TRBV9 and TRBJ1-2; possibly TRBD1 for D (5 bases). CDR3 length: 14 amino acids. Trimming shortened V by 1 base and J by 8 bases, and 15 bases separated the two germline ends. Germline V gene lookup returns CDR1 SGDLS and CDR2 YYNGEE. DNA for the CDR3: TGTGCCAGCAGCGTATCGCCGGGACCGGAGGGCTACACCTTC. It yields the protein CASSVSPGPEGYTF.

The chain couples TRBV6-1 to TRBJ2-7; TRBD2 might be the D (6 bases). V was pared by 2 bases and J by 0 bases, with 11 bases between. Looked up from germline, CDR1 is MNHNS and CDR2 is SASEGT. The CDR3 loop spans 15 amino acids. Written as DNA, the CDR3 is TGTGCCAGCAGTGAACTAGCGCCGAACTCCTACGAGCAGTACTTC. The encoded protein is CASSELAPNSYEQYF.

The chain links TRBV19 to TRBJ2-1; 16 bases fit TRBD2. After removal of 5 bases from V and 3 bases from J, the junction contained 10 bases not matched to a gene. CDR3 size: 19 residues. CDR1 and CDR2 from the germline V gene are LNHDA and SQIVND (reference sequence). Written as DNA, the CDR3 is TGTGCCAGTAGTCCGGTGAGGGGACTAGCGGGAGGGGACTACAATGAGCAGTTCTTC. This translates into CASSPVRGLAGGDYNEQFF.

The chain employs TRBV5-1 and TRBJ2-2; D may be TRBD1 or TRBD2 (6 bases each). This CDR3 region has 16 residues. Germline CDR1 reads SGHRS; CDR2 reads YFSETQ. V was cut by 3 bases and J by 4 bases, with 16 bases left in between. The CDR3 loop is CASSSQGGAGTGELFF. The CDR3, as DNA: TGCGCCAGCAGCTCCCAAGGGGGAGCGGGCACCGGGGAGCTGTTTTTT.

The chain's CDR3 is CASSFGQGANTGELFF. CDR3 coding DNA: TGTGCCAGCAGTTTCGGACAGGGGGCGAACACCGGGGAGCTGTTTTTT. V usage is TRBV27 and J usage is TRBJ2-2; the match to TRBD1 covers 10 bases. In germline, CDR1 is MNHEY, CDR2 SMNVEV (reference sequence). The length of the CDR3 is 16 residues. The V and J ends lost 3 bases and 0 bases, in that order; junction bases with no gene match: 1.

CDR3 region: CASSARGLSSYNEQFF. CDR3 sequence (DNA): TGTGCCAGCAGCGCCAGGGGACTCTCGAGCTACAATGAGCAGTTCTTC. The chain recombines TRBV11-2 with TRBJ2-1; D is possibly TRBD1 or TRBD2 (6 bases each). The germline CDR1 and CDR2 sequences are SGHAT and FQNNGV. Between the trimmed V and J ends, which lost 5 bases and 3 bases, there was a span of 17 bases. The CDR3 runs 16 residues.

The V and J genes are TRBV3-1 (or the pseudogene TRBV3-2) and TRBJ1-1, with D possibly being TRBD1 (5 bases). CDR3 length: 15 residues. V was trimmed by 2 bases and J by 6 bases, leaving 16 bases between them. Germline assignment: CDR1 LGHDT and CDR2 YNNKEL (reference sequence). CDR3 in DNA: TGTGCCAGCAGCCAAAAGGGAACCCAGGGCTCTGAAGCTTTCTTT. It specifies CASSQKGTQGSEAFF.

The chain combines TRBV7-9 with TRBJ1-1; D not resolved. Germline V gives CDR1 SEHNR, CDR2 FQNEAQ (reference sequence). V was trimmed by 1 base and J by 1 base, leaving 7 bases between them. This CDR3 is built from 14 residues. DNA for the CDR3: TGTGCCAGCAGCTTAGGGATCGCGAACACTGAAGCTTTCTTT. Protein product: CASSLGIANTEAFF.

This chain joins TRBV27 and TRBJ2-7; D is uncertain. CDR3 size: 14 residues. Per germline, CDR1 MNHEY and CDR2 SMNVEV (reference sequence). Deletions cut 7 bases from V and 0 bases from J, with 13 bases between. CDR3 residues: CASKRVPTSYEQYF. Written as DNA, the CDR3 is TGTGCCAGCAAACGGGTACCTACCTCCTACGAGCAGTACTTC.

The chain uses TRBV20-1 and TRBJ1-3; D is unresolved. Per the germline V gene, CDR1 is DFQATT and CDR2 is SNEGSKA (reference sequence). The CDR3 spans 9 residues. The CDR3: CPPGNTIYF. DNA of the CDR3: TGCCCCCCCGGAAACACCATATATTTT.

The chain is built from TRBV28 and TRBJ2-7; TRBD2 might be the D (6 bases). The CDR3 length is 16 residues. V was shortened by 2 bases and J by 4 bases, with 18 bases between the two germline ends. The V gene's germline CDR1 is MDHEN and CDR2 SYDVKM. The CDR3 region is CASSLTVIGSGYEQYF. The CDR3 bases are TGTGCCAGCAGTTTAACCGTTATTGGGAGCGGGTACGAGCAGTACTTC.